This record covers a single T cell receptor (beta chain). This entry belongs to a study of T cell responses to AZD1222 COVID-19 vaccine. Measured with immunoSEQ multiplex PCR; TCRdb has only the in-frame clones, and not every one. Of 68,000 or so clones in the sample, around 83% are singletons; the top ten hold roughly an eighth. The CDR3 covers 16 residues. Germline values: CDR1 SGDLS, CDR2 YYNGEE. Germline trimming cut 3 bases from V and 2 bases from J; bases unmatched to any gene: 4. The source of this sequence is an adult in good health. Sequenced here: peripheral blood, sampled on day 0 of AZD1222 vaccination. This chain uses TRBV9 with TRBJ2-2, with 10 bases matching TRBD1. The CDR3 DNA is TGTGCCAGCAGCGCGACGACAGGGGGCAACACCGGGGAGCTGTTTTTT. As protein: CASSATTGGNTGELFF.